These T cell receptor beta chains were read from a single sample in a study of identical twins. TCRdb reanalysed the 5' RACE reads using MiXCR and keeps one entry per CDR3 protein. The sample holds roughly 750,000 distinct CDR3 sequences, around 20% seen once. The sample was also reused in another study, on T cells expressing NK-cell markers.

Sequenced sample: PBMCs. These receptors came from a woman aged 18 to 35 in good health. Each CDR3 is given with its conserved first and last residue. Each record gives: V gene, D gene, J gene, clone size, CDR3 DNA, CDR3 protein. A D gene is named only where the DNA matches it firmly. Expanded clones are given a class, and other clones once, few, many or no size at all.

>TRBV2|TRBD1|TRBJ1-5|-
TGTGCCAGCAGTTTGTGGACAGGAACTTATAGCAATCAGCCCCAGCATTTT
CASSLWTGTYSNQPQHF
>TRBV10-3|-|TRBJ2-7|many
TGTGCCATCAGTGATGGCGTCAACTACGAGCAGTACTTC
CAISDGVNYEQYF
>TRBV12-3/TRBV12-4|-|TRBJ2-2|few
TGTGCCAGCAGTTGGGCAGCCAAGACCGGGGAGCTGTTTTTT
CASSWAAKTGELFF
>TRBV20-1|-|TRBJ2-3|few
TGCAGGGTCGACCACGGGGCAGATACGCAGTATTTT
CRVDHGADTQYF
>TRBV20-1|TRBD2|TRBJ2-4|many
TGCAGTGCTAGCCGACTAGCGGGAGGCTACGGGGCCAAAAACATTCAGTACTTC
CSASRLAGGYGAKNIQYF
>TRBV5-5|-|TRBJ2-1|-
TGTGCCAGCAGCTTGTTTTCTCGCAATGAGCAGTTCTTC
CASSLFSRNEQFF
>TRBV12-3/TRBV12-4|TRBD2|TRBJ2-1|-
TGTGCCAGCAGTTCCATAGCGGGGGGGCCTTATGAGCAGTTCTTC
CASSSIAGGPYEQFF
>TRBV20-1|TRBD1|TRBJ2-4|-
TGCAGTGCTAGAGTATGGGACAGGGCTAATACCCTAGCCAAAAACATTCAGTACTTC
CSARVWDRANTLAKNIQYF
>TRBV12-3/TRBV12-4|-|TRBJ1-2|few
TGTGCCAACACCAACGAACAGGGCTCTGGCTACACCTTC
CANTNEQGSGYTF
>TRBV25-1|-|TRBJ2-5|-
TGTGCCAGCAGCAGTGGAATCCAGTACTTC
CASSSGIQYF
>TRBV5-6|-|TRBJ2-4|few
TGTGCCAGCAGCTTGGTAGGGGCGGGGCCTAACAAAAACATTCAGTACTTC
CASSLVGAGPNKNIQYF
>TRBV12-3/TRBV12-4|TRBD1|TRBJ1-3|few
TGTGCCAGCAGACCCGACAGGGTTAGAGGAAACACCATATATTTT
CASRPDRVRGNTIYF
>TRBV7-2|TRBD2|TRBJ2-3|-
TGTGCCAGCAGCTTAGCGTGGGCGGGAGGGCCGCGGGATACGCAGTATTTT
CASSLAWAGGPRDTQYF
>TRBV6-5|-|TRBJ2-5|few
TGTGCCAGCAGTTACGGGGGGGGCTGGAAGGAGACCCAGTACTTC
CASSYGGGWKETQYF
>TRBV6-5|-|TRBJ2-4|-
TGTGCCAGCAGTTACTCGACCCGAGGGGCACCGGGGAGAAACATTCAGTACTTC
CASSYSTRGAPGRNIQYF
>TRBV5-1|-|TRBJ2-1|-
TGCGCCAGCAGCTTGGAGGGGCGGGGGCCCTACAATGAGCAGTTCTTC
CASSLEGRGPYNEQFF
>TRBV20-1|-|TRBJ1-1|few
TGCAGTGCTAGAGATCACCAGGGGAGGAACACTGAAGCTTTCTTT
CSARDHQGRNTEAFF
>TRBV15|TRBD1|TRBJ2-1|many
TGTGCCACCAGCGTACAGGGGAATGAGCAGTTCTTC
CATSVQGNEQFF
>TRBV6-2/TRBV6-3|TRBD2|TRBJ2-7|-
TGTGCCAGCAGTCCGGAGCGGGAGGCCTCCCCCCGGTCCTTATACGAGCAGTACTTC
CASSPEREASPRSLYEQYF
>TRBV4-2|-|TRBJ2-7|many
TGTGCCAGCAGCCAAGAGGGGTGGAACGAGCAGTACTTC
CASSQEGWNEQYF
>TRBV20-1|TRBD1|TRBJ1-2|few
TGCAGTGCTAGCCGGGGGACAGGCGACTATGGCTACACCTTC
CSASRGTGDYGYTF
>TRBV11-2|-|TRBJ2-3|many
TGTGCCAGCATCATGGGGAATTGGGGCACAGATACGCAGTATTTT
CASIMGNWGTDTQYF
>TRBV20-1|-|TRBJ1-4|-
TGCAGTGCTAACAAGAATGAAAAACTGTTTTTT
CSANKNEKLFF
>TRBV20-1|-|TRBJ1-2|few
TGCAGTGCTATTGTGGGGGCGCGAAGTAGCTACACCTTC
CSAIVGARSSYTF
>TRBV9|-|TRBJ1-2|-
TGTGCCAGCAGCGTAGGGTGGGGGGCGCGTGGCTACACCTTC
CASSVGWGARGYTF
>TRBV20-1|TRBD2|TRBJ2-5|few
TGCAGTGCGACCGACGGGGGGTTCAGGGAGACCCAGTACTTC
CSATDGGFRETQYF
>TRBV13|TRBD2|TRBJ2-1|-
TGTGCCAGCAGCCTTAGCGGGGGGGATCGGAATGAGCAGTTCTTC
CASSLSGGDRNEQFF
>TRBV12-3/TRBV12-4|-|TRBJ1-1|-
TGTGCCAGCCAGTACGGGGGTACTGAAGCTTTCTTT
CASQYGGTEAFF
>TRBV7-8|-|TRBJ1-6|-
TGTGCCAGCAGCTTAGGCACAGGTGGTTCACCCCTCCACTTT
CASSLGTGGSPLHF
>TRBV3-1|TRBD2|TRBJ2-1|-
TGTGCCAGCAGCCAAGGCGAGGGACTAGCGCCGTCCAATGAGCAGTTCTTC
CASSQGEGLAPSNEQFF
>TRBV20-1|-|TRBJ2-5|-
TGCAGTGCTAGGGTGGGGAAGGAAGAGACCCAGTACTTC
CSARVGKEETQYF